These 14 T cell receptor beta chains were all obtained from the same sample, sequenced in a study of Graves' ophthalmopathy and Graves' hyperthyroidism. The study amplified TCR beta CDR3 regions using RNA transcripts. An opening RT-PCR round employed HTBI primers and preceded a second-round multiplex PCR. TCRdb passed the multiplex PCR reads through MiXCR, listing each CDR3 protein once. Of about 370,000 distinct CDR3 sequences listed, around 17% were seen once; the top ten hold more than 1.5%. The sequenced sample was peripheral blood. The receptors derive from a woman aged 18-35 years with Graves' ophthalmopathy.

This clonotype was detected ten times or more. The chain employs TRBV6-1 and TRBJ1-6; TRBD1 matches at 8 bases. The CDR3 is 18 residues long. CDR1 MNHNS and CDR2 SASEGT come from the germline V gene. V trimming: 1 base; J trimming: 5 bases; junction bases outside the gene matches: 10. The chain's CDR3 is CASSEEGTRTGNNSPLHF. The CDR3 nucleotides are TGTGCCAGCAGTGAAGAGGGGACTCGGACAGGGAATAATTCACCCCTCCACTTT.

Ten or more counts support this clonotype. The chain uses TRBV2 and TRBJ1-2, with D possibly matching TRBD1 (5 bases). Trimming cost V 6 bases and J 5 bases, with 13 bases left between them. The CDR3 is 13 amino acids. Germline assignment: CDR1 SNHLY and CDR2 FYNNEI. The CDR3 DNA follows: TGTGCCAGCAGCGAGGGGTGGTCATATGGCTACACCTTC. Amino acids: CASSEGWSYGYTF.

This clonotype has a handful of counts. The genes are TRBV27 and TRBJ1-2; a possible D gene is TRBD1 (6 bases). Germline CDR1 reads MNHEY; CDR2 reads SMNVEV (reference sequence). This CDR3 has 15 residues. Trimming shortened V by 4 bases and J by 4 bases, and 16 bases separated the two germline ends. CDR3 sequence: CASSSLQTGGYGYTF. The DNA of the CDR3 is TGTGCCAGCAGTTCACTACAGACAGGTGGCTATGGCTACACCTTC.

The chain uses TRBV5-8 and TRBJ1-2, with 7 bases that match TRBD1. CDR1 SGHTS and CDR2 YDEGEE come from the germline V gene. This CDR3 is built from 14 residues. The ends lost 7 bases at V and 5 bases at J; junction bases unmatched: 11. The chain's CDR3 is CASSRARGGYGYTF. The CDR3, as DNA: TGTGCCAGCTCTAGGGCCAGGGGGGGTTATGGCTACACCTTC.

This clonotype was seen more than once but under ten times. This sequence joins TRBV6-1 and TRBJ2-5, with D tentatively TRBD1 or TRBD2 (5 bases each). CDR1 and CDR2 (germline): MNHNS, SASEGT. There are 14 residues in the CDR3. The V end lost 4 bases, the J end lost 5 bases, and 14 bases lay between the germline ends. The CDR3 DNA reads TGTGCCAGCAGTGGTTCTGGGGACGCGGAGACCCAGTACTTC. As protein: CASSGSGDAETQYF.

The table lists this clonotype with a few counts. This chain's CDR3 is CASRVANLNTEAFF. CDR3 bases: TGTGCCAGCCGGGTGGCGAACTTGAACACTGAAGCTTTCTTT. This chain joins TRBV6-1 and TRBJ1-1; D unclear. The CDR3 is 14 residues long. The V gene's germline CDR1 is MNHNS and CDR2 SASEGT. The V end lost 8 bases, the J end lost 0 bases, and 13 bases lay between the germline ends.

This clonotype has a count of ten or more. CDR3 region: CASRQGAYEQYF. DNA of the CDR3: TGTGCCAGCCGACAGGGGGCCTACGAGCAGTACTTC. The chain carries TRBV28 and TRBJ2-7; 9 positions match TRBD1. V lost 8 bases, J lost 2 bases, and 1 base stayed unmatched. Germline V gene data show CDR1 as MDHEN and CDR2 as SYDVKM. The CDR3 has 12 amino acids.

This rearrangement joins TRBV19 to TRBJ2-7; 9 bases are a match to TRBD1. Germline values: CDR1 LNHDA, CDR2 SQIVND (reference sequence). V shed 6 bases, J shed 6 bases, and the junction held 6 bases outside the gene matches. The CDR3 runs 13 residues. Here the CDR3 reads CASRSGTGSEQYF. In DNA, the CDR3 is TGTGCCAGTAGGTCCGGGACAGGGTCCGAGCAGTACTTC.

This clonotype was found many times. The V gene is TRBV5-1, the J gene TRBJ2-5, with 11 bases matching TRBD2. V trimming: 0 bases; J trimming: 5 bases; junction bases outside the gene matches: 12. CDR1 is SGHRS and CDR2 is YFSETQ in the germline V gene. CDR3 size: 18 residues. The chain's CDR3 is CASSLGVPRLAGSETQYF. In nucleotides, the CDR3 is TGCGCCAGCAGCTTGGGGGTTCCGAGACTAGCGGGATCCGAGACCCAGTACTTC.

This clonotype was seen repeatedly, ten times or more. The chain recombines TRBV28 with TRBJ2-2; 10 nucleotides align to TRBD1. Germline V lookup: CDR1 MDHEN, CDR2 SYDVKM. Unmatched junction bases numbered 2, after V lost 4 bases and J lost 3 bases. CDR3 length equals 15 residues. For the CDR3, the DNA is TGTGCCAGCAGTTGGACAGGGGGGTACACCGGGGAGCTGTTTTTT. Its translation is CASSWTGGYTGELFF.

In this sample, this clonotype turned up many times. The CDR3 nucleotides read TGTGCCAGCAGTTTCCGGGACAGGAAAGTCTACGAGCAGTACTTC. Amino acid sequence: CASSFRDRKVYEQYF. The chain has TRBV6-5 and TRBJ2-7, with 8 bases aligning to TRBD1. The junction had 8 bases not matched to a gene; V was cut back by 4 bases and J by 3 bases. CDR1 MNHEY and CDR2 SVGAGI come from the germline V gene. The CDR3 runs to 15 residues.

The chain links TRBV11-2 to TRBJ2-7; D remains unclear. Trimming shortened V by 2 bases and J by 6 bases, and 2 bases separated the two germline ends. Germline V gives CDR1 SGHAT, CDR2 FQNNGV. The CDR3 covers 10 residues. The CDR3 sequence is CASSLSEQYF. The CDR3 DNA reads TGTGCCAGCAGCTTAAGCGAGCAGTACTTC. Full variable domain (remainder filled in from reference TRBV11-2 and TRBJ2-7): EAGVAQSPRYKIIEKRQSVAFWCNPISGHATLYWYQQILGQGPKLLIQFQNNGVVDDSQLPKDRFSAERLKGVDSTLKIQPAKLEDSAVYLCASSLSEQYFGPGTRLTVT.

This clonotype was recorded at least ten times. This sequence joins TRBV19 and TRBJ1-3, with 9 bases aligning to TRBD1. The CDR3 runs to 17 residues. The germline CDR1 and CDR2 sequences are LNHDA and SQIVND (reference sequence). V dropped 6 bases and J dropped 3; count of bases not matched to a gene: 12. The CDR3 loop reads CASRIADRGGYGNTIYF. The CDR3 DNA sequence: TGTGCCAGTAGGATCGCGGACAGGGGCGGATATGGAAACACCATATATTTT.

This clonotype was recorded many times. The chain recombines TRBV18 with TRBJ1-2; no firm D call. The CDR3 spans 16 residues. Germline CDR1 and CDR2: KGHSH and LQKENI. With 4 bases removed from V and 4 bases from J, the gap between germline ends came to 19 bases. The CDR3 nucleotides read TGTGCCAGCTCACGGGGTAGGGAAAAAGAAGTCTATGGCTACACCTTC. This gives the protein CASSRGREKEVYGYTF. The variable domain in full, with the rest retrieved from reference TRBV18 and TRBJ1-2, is NAGVMQNPRHLVRRRGQEARLRCSPMKGHSHVYWYRQLPEEGLKFMVYLQKENIIDESGMPKERFSAEFPKEGPSILRIQQVVRGDSAAYFCASSRGREKEVYGYTFGSGTRLTVV.